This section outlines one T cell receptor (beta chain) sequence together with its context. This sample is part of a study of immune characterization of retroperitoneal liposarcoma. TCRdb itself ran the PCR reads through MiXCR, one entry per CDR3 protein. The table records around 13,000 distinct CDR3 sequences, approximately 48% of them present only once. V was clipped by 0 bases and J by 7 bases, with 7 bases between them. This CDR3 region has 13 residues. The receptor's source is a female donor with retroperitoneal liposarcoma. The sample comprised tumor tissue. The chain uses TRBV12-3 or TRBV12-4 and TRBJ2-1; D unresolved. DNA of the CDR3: TGTGCCAGCAGTTTAGCCCAGTTTAATGAGCAGTTCTTC. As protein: CASSLAQFNEQFF.